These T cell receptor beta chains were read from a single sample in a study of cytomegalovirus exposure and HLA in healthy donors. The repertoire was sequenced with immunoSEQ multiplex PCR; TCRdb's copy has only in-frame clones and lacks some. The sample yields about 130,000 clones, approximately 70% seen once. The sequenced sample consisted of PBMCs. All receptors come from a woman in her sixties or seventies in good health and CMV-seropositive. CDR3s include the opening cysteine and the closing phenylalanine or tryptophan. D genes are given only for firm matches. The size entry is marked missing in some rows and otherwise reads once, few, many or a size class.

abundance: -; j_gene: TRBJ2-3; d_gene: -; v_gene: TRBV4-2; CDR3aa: CASSPAGRTDTQYF; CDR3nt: TGTGCCAGCAGCCCTGCGGGGCGCACAGATACGCAGTATTTT
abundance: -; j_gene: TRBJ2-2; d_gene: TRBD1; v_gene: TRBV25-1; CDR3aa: CASSAPPGTGGTGELFF; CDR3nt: TGTGCCAGCAGTGCCCCCCCCGGGACAGGGGGCACCGGGGAGCTGTTTTTT
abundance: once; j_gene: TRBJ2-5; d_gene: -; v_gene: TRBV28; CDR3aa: CASSLSAGVETQYF; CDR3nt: TGTGCCAGCAGTTTATCGGCAGGGGTAGAGACCCAGTACTTC
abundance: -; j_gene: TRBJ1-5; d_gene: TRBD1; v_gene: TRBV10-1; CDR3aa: CASTKGQGAGQPQHF; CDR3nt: TGCGCCAGCACAAAGGGACAGGGGGCCGGGCAGCCCCAGCATTTT
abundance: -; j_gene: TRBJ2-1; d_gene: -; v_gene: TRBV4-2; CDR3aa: CASSRGTGTGSYNEQFF; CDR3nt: TGTGCCAGCAGCCGCGGGACCGGGACTGGCTCCTACAATGAGCAGTTCTTC
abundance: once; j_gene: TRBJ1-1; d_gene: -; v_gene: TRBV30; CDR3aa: CAWSLRGTVNTEAFF; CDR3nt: TGTGCCTGGAGTCTACGCGGGACGGTGAACACTGAAGCTTTCTTT
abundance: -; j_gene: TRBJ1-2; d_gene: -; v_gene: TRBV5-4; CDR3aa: CASSFTGSSYGYTF; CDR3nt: TGTGCCAGCAGCTTTACAGGGTCTTCCTATGGCTACACCTTC
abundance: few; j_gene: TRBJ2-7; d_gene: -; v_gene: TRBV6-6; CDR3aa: CASRSASASYEQYF; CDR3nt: TGTGCCAGCAGGTCCGCTAGCGCCTCCTACGAGCAGTACTTC
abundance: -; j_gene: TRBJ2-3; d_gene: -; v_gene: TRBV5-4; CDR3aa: CASSFGDIGTDTQYF; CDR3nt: TGTGCCAGCAGCTTCGGGGACATAGGCACAGATACGCAGTATTTT
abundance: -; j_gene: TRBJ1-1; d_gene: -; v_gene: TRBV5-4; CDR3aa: CASSRTENTEAFF; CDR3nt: TGTGCCAGCAGCCGGACAGAGAACACTGAAGCTTTCTTT
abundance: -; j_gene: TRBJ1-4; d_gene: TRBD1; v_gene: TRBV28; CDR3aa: CASNKRDRNEKLFF; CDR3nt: TGTGCCAGCAACAAAAGGGACAGGAATGAAAAACTGTTTTTT
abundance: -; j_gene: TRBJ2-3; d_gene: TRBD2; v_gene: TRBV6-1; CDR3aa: CASSEAAAGVGYTQYF; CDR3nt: TGTGCCAGCAGTGAAGCGGCAGCGGGAGTGGGCTATACGCAGTATTTT
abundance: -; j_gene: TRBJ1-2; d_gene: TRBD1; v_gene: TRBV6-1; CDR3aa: CASSLSGTAYGYTF; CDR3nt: TGTGCCAGCAGTCTCTCCGGGACAGCTTATGGCTACACCTTC
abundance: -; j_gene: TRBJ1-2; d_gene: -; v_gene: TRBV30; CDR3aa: CAWSVGQGSRYGYTF; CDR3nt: TGTGCCTGGAGTGTAGGGCAGGGGTCTCGGTATGGCTACACCTTC
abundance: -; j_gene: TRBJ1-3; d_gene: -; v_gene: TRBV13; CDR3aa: CASSFTGTFYENTIYF; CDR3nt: TGTGCCAGCAGCTTCACCGGGACATTTTATGAAAACACCATATATTTT
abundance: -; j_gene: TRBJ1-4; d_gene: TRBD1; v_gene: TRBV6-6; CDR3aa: CASSPPGQKEKLFF; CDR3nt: TGTGCCAGCAGTCCCCCGGGACAGAAGGAAAAACTGTTTTTT
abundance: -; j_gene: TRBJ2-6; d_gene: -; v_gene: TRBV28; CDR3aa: CASSSQGAGANVLTF; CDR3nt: TGTGCCAGCAGTTCTCAAGGGGCTGGGGCCAACGTCCTGACTTTC
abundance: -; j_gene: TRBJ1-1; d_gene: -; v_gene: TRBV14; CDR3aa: CASSQGQGNTEAFF; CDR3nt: TGTGCCAGCAGCCAAGGTCAGGGGAACACTGAAGCTTTCTTT
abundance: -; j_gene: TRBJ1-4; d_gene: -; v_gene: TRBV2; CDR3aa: CASSESTREDEKLFF; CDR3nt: TGTGCCAGCAGTGAATCCACAAGGGAGGATGAAAAACTGTTTTTT
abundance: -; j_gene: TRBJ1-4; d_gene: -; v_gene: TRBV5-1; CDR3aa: CASSVQLATTNEKLFF; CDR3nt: TGCGCCAGCAGCGTACAACTAGCGACAACTAATGAAAAACTGTTTTTT
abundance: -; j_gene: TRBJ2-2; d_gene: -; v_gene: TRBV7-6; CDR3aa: CASSLEGDTGELFF; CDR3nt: TGTGCCAGCAGCTTAGAGGGGGACACCGGGGAGCTGTTTTTT
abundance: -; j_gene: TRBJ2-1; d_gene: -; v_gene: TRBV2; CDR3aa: CASSERNEQFF; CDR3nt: TGTGCCAGCAGTGAACGGAATGAGCAGTTCTTC
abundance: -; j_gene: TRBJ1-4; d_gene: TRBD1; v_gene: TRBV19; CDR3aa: CASSLPGQGYATNEKLFF; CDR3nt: TGTGCCAGTAGTTTACCGGGACAGGGTTATGCAACTAATGAAAAACTGTTTTTT
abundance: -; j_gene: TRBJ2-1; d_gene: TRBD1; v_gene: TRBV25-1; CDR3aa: CASTDTGGSYNEQFF; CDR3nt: TGTGCCAGCACCGATACAGGGGGTTCCTACAATGAGCAGTTCTTC
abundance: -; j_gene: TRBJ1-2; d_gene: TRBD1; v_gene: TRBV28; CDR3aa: CAWGTGLGGNYGYTF; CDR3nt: TGTGCCTGGGGGACAGGGCTGGGAGGAAACTATGGCTACACCTTC
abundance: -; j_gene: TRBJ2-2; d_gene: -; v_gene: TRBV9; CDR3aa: CASSVAGVTGELFF; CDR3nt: TGTGCCAGCAGCGTAGCGGGAGTTACCGGGGAGCTGTTTTTT
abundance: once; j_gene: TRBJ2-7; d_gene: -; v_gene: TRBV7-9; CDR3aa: CASSSVHYEQYF; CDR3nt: TGTGCCAGCAGCTCCGTACACTACGAGCAGTACTTC
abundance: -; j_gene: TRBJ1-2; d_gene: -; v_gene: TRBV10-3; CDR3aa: CAITDSRGYGYTF; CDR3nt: TGTGCCATCACCGACAGTAGAGGTTATGGCTACACCTTC
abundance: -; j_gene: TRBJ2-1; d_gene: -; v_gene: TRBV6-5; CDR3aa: CASSYSKGLLYNEQFF; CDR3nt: TGTGCCAGCAGTTACTCCAAGGGACTCCTATACAATGAGCAGTTCTTC
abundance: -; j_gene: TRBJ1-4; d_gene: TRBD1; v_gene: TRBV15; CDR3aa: CATSRGAAGQSNEKLFF; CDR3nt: TGTGCCACCAGCAGAGGTGCGGCGGGACAGTCTAATGAAAAACTGTTTTTT
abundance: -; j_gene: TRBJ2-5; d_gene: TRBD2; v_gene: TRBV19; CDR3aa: CASSPRLAGVETQYF; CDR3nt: TGTGCCAGTAGTCCGAGACTAGCGGGAGTTGAGACCCAGTACTTC
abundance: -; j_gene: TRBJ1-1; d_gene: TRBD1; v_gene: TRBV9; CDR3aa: CASSVEGGGVAEAFF; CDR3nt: TGTGCCAGCAGCGTAGAAGGAGGGGGCGTCGCTGAAGCTTTCTTT
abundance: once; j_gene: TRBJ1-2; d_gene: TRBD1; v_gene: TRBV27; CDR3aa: CASSLEDRDGGYTF; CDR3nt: TGTGCCAGCAGTTTAGAGGACAGGGACGGTGGCTACACCTTC
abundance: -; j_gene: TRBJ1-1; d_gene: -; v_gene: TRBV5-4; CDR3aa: CASSHDRTVGEAFF; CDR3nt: TGTGCCAGCAGCCACGACAGGACCGTTGGTGAAGCTTTCTTT
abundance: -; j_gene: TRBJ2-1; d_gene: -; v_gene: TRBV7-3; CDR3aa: CASRSGFYNEQFF; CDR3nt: TGTGCCAGCAGGTCGGGGTTCTACAATGAGCAGTTCTTC
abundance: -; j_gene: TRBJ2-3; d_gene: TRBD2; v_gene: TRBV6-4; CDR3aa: CASSDVAGATQYF; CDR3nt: TGTGCCAGCAGTGACGTAGCGGGAGCTACGCAGTATTTT
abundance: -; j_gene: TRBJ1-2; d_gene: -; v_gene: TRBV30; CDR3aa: CAWTVGAGYTF; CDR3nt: TGTGCCTGGACCGTAGGGGCAGGCTACACCTTC
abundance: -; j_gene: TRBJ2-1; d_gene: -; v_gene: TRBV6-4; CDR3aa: CASVRRGRWREEDNEQFF; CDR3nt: TGTGCCAGCGTGAGGAGGGGGCGTTGGCGGGAGGAGGACAATGAGCAGTTCTTC
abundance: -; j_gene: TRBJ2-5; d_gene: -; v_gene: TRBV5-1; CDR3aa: CASSLSAAKRQETQYF; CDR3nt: TGCGCCAGCAGCTTGTCAGCGGCCAAACGCCAAGAGACCCAGTACTTC
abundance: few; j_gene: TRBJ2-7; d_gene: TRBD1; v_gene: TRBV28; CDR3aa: CASTTGTGSYEQYF; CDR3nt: TGTGCCAGCACCACCGGGACAGGCTCGTACGAGCAGTACTTC
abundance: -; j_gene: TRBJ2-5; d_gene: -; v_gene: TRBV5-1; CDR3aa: CASSFEDVGGETQYF; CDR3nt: TGCGCCAGCAGCTTCGAGGACGTTGGGGGGGAGACCCAGTACTTC
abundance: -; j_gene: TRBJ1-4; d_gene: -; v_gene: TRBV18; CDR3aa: CASSPEIPRNEKLFF; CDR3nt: TGTGCCAGCTCACCGGAGATCCCTCGTAATGAAAAACTGTTTTTT
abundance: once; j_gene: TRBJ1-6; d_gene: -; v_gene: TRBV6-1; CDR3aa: CASSDSPRGSPLHF; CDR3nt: TGTGCCAGCAGTGACTCCCCTCGGGGTTCACCCCTCCACTTT
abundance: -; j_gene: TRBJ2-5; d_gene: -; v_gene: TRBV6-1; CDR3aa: CASRRGIQETQYF; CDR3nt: TGTGCCAGCAGAAGAGGGATCCAAGAGACCCAGTACTTC
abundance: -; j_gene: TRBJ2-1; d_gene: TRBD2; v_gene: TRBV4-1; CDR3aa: CASSRREGGNEQFF; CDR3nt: TGCGCCAGCAGCCGGCGGGAGGGCGGCAATGAGCAGTTCTTC
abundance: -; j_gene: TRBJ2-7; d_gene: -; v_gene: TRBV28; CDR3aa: CASRRLPSSYEQYF; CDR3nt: TGTGCCAGCCGGAGACTACCGAGCTCCTACGAGCAGTACTTC
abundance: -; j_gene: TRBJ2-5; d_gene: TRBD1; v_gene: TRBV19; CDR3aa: CASSPGDSQETQYF; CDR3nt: TGTGCCAGTAGTCCAGGGGACAGCCAAGAGACCCAGTACTTC
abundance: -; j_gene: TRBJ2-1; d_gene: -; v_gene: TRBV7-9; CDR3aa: CASRARNEQFF; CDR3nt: TGTGCCAGCAGGGCTAGAAATGAGCAGTTCTTC
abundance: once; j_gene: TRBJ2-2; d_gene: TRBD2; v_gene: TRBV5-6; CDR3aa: CASSLDLAGAYSGELFF; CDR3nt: TGTGCCAGCAGCTTGGACTTAGCGGGAGCGTATAGCGGGGAGCTGTTTTTT